The 17 T cell receptor beta chains below all came from one sample that was sequenced in a study of identical twins. TCRdb re-derived calls from the 5' RACE reads in MiXCR, one entry per CDR3 protein. The table lists 300,000 to 350,000 distinct CDR3 sequences, 9% to 15% of them singletons, with around 7.8% in the top ten. These data were also filed under a second study, of yellow fever vaccine responses in identical twins.

The sequenced material came from CD8+ T cells sorted from blood. Receptors were obtained from a woman under 30 in good health.

This clonotype was detected a few times. The chain couples TRBV28 to TRBJ2-1, with D perhaps matching TRBD1 (6 bases). The V end was cut by 6 bases, the J end by 0 bases, with 18 bases between. Looked up from germline, CDR1 is MDHEN and CDR2 is SYDVKM. This CDR3 comprises 17 residues. Here the CDR3 DNA reads TGTGCCAGCAGCCCCTTTGGGTGGGACAACTCCTACAATGAGCAGTTCTTC. Its translation: CASSPFGWDNSYNEQFF. Looking up the rest from reference TRBV28 and TRBJ2-1 gives the full variable domain: DVKVTQSSRYLVKRTGEKVFLECVQDMDHENMFWYRQDPGLGLRLIYFSYDVKMKEKGDIPEGYSVSREKKERFSLILESASTNQTSMYLCASSPFGWDNSYNEQFFGPGTRLTVL.

This clonotype has just a few counts. The rearrangement uses TRBV4-2 and TRBJ2-2; D possibly corresponds to TRBD2 (5 bases). Germline V gene data show CDR1 as LGHNA and CDR2 as YNFKEQ. The CDR3 loop spans 18 amino acids. The V end lost 2 bases, the J end lost 1 base, and 17 bases lay between the germline ends. The CDR3 DNA follows: TGTGCCAGCAGCCAAAGACTAACAGCATACCTGAACACCGGGGAGCTGTTTTTT. Amino acids: CASSQRLTAYLNTGELFF.

In its sample, this clonotype was seen a few times. The J gene is TRBJ2-7, the V gene TRBV2; TRBD2 agrees at 7 bases. The CDR3 has 12 residues. The germline CDR1 and CDR2 sequences are SNHLY and FYNNEI. After removal of 8 bases from V and 5 bases from J, the junction contained 6 bases not matched to a gene. The CDR3 DNA reads TGTGCCAGCGGCGGGAGTAGGAACGAGCAGTACTTC. Translated, it gives CASGGSRNEQYF.

This clonotype turned up a few times. The chain links TRBV10-3 to TRBJ2-7, with 7 bases identical to TRBD1. CDR1 and CDR2 (germline): ENHRY, SYGVKD. The CDR3 is made up of 14 amino acids. With 4 bases clipped from V and 7 bases from J, the junction kept 10 bases outside the gene matches. CDR3 coding DNA: TGTGCCATCAGTGTATCCCGGGACAGATGGGAGCAGTACGTC. Translating it yields CAISVSRDRWEQYV.

This clonotype was recorded a few times. V usage is TRBV4-1 and J usage is TRBJ1-1, with D perhaps matching TRBD1 (6 bases). From germline, CDR1 is MGHRA and CDR2 YSYEKL. The CDR3 consists of 15 residues. Trimming stripped 4 bases from V and 6 bases from J, with 18 bases between. Written as DNA, the CDR3 is TGCGCCAGCAGCCGAGAGGACAGTCCAAAATCTGAAGCTTTCTTT. Protein: CASSREDSPKSEAFF.

The chain uses TRBV29-1 and TRBJ2-1; D is perhaps TRBD2 (7 bases). Trimming left V 7 bases short and J 6 bases short, with 22 bases between. CDR3 length: 15 residues. Germline CDR1 reads SQVTM; CDR2 reads ANQGSEA. The CDR3 here is CSALYVRGAGNEQFF. CDR3 DNA: TGCAGCGCCCTTTATGTACGGGGGGCGGGCAATGAGCAGTTCTTC.

The chain uses TRBV10-3 and TRBJ1-1; D may be TRBD1 (6 bases). The germline CDR1 and CDR2 sequences are ENHRY and SYGVKD. V lost 4 bases and J 6 bases, leaving 15 bases between the germline ends. The CDR3 is made up of 14 amino acids. DNA of the CDR3: TGTGCCATCAGTGCTGGGGGCGGGTCGGCTGAAGCTTTCTTT. Amino acid sequence: CAISAGGGSAEAFF.

This clonotype was found a few times. This rearrangement joins TRBV9 to TRBJ1-1; D remains ambiguous. Germline V CDR1 and CDR2: SGDLS, YYNGEE. V lost 2 bases and J 6 bases, leaving 14 bases between the germline ends. The CDR3 runs to 14 residues. The CDR3 nucleotides read TGTGCCAGCAGCGTCTTCGCCGGTGGCGCTGAAGCTTTCTTT. Translation: CASSVFAGGAEAFF.

In its sample, this clonotype was seen many times. J is TRBJ2-1 and V is TRBV6-2 or TRBV6-3; D might be TRBD2 (6 bases). From germline, CDR1 is MNHEY and CDR2 SVGEGT. Trimming stripped 2 bases from V and 8 bases from J, with 13 bases between. The CDR3 is 14 amino acids. CDR3 DNA: TGTGCCAGCAGTTACCAACGGGAGAGCGATGAGCAGTTCTTC. It is translated as CASSYQRESDEQFF.

The chain links TRBV12-3 or TRBV12-4 to TRBJ1-2; weak D call: TRBD1 (6 bases). V shed 4 bases and J shed 4 bases, with 10 bases lying between them. The CDR3 loop spans 13 amino acids. DNA of the CDR3: TGTGCCAGCAGTTCGGGACACTTCTATGGCTACACCTTC. Translated: CASSSGHFYGYTF.

The V gene is TRBV9, the J gene TRBJ2-2; 8 nucleotides agree with TRBD2. From germline, CDR1 is SGDLS and CDR2 YYNGEE. The V and J ends lost 3 bases and 8 bases, in that order; junction bases with no gene match: 6. The CDR3 length is 14 residues. The CDR3 region is CASSEGLEWGELFF. CDR3 nucleotides: TGTGCCAGCAGCGAGGGACTAGAGTGGGGGGAGCTGTTTTTT.

This chain joins TRBV20-1 and TRBJ2-5; TRBD2 matches 14 bases. Germline loops: CDR1 DFQATT, CDR2 SNEGSKA (reference sequence). J lost 4 bases, V lost 8 bases, and 6 bases had no gene match. The CDR3 covers 14 residues. The CDR3 coding sequence is TGCAGTCATGGGACTAGCGGGAGTAGAGAGACCCAGTACTTC. Protein sequence: CSHGTSGSRETQYF.

This clonotype was picked up a small number of times. V is TRBV4-1 and J is TRBJ2-2, with D perhaps matching TRBD2 (5 bases). The V end lost 0 bases, the J end lost 1 base, and 6 bases lay between the germline ends. The germline V gene encodes CDR1 MGHRA and CDR2 YSYEKL. This CDR3 spans 15 amino acids. The CDR3 region has the DNA TGCGCCAGCAGCCAAGAGGGGAGGAACACCGGGGAGCTGTTTTTT. Residues: CASSQEGRNTGELFF.

This chain connects TRBV3-1 to TRBJ2-1; tentatively, D is TRBD1 (5 bases). CDR1 LGHDT and CDR2 YNNKEL come from the germline V gene (reference sequence). The CDR3 consists of 14 residues. V lost 3 bases to trimming and J lost 5 bases, with 11 bases between them. The CDR3 sequence: CASSHPTDDNEQFF. Written as DNA, the CDR3 is TGTGCCAGCAGCCATCCGACAGACGACAATGAGCAGTTCTTC.

The V call is TRBV6-4, the J call TRBJ2-2; no clear D gene. Per germline, CDR1 MRHNA and CDR2 SNTAGT. The CDR3 is 14 amino acids. Between the trimmed V and J ends, which lost 2 bases and 1 base, there was a span of 5 bases. The CDR3 DNA reads TGTGCCAGCAGTGACAGGGAGAACACCGGGGAGCTGTTTTTT. It codes for CASSDRENTGELFF.

This clonotype was counted a few times. This chain links TRBV5-1 with TRBJ1-2, with 8 nucleotides matching TRBD1. The length of the CDR3 is 16 residues. The junction had 7 bases not matched to a gene; V was cut back by 1 base and J by 2 bases. In germline, CDR1 is SGHRS, CDR2 YFSETQ. As DNA, the CDR3 is TGCGCCAGCAGCTTGAGATTGGGACAGGCAAACTATGGCTACACCTTC. It codes for CASSLRLGQANYGYTF.

In this sample, this clonotype turned up a few times. The rearrangement uses TRBV27 and TRBJ2-5, with D uncertain. Germline V gene lookup returns CDR1 MNHEY and CDR2 SMNVEV (reference sequence). The CDR3 is made up of 17 amino acids. Trimming shortened V by 3 bases and J by 1 base, and 18 bases separated the two germline ends. This CDR3 reads CASSFWAEPKTQETQYF. The CDR3 nucleotides read TGTGCCAGCAGTTTCTGGGCAGAGCCCAAAACCCAAGAGACCCAGTACTTC.